This TCR beta chain was documented in a study of response to subunit inactivated influenza vaccine. Study-level points and caveats: There was a suggestion from the authors that each seasonal influenza vaccination recruits few new T cells.

TCRdb itself ran the RT-PCR reads through MiXCR, one entry per CDR3 protein. This table has more than 700,000 distinct CDR3 sequences, around 20% appearing once. CDR3 length equals 16 residues. Germline CDR1 SGHTA, CDR2 FQGNSA. Trimming removed 2 bases from V and 7 bases from J; junction bases left unmatched: 12. Comments on this clonotype: Its target is unknown.

This chain connects TRBV7-2 to TRBJ2-5; 8 nucleotides align to TRBD2. The receptor comes from a man in his fifties who received an inactivated influenza vaccine. The specimen comprised PBMCs from blood, sampled roughly 5 days after vaccination. This CDR3 reads CASSLIGRGVFGTQYF. For the CDR3, the DNA is TGTGCCAGCAGCTTAATCGGGAGGGGGGTATTTGGGACCCAGTACTTC.